This T cell receptor beta chain was obtained from a study of CD8 T cells in ankylosing spondylitis. For TCR beta, libraries came from quantitative 5'-RACE with molecular barcodes. TCRdb recomputed calls from the 5' RACE reads with MiXCR, one row per CDR3 protein. The repertoire includes 150,000 to 200,000 distinct CDR3 sequences, roughly 20% of them detected once, and roughly 4.5% sits in the top ten. The CDR3 is 13 residues long. Germline assignment: CDR1 LNHDA and CDR2 SQIVND (reference sequence). With 8 bases removed from V and 4 bases from J, the gap between germline ends came to 14 bases. The gene calls are TRBV19 and TRBJ2-5, with unresolved D. The receptor's source is a male donor between 10 and 30 years old with ankylosing spondylitis or in good health (not recorded which). Sequenced input: blood, either unsorted or a sorted T cell fraction (not recorded which). The CDR3 coding sequence is TGTGCCAGTGGTCCGCCGGTCCGAGAGACCCAGTACTTC. It specifies CASGPPVRETQYF.